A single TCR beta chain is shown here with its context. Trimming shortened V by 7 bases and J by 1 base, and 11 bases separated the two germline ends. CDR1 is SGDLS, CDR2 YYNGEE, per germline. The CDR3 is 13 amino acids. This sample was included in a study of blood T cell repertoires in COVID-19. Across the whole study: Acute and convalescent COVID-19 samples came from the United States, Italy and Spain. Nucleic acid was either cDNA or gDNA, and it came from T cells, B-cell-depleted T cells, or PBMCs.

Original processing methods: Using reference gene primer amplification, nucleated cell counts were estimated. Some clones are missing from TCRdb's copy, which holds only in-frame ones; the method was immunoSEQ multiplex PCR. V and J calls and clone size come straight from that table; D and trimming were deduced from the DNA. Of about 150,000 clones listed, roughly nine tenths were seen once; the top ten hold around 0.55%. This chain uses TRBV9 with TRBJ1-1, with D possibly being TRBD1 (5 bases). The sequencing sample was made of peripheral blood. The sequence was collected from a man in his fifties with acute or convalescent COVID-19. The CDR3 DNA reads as TGTGCCAGCTCGGACGGGGGGAACACTGAAGCTTTCTTT. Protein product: CASSDGGNTEAFF.